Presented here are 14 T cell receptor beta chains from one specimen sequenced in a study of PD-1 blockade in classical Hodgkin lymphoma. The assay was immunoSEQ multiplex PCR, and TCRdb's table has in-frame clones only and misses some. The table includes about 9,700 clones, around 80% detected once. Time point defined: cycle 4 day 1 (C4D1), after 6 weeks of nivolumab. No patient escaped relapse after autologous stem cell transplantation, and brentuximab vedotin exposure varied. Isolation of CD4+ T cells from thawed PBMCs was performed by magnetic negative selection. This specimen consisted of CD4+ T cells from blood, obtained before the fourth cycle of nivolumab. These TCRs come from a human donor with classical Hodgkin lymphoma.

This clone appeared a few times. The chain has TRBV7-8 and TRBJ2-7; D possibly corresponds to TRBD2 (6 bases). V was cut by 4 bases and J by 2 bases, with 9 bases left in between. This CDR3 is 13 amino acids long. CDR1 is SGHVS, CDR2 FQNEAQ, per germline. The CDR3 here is CASSWDSAYEQYF. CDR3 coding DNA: TGTGCCAGCAGCTGGGACTCTGCCTACGAGCAGTACTTC. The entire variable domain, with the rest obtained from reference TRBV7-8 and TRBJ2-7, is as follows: GAGVSQSPRYKVAKRGQDVALRCDPISGHVSLFWYQQALGQGPEFLTYFQNEAQLDKSGLPSDRFFAERPEGSVSTLKIQRTQQEDSAVYLCASSWDSAYEQYFGPGTRLTVT.

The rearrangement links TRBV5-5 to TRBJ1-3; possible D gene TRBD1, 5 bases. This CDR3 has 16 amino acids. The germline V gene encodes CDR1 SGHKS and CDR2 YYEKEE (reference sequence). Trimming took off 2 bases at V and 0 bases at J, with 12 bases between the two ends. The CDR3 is CASSFLTGYSGNTIYF. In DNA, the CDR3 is TGTGCCAGCAGCTTCTTAACAGGCTACTCTGGAAACACCATATATTTT. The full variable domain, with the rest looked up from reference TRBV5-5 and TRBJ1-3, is DAGVTQSPTHLIKTRGQQVTLRCSPISGHKSVSWYQQVLGQGPQFIFQYYEKEERGRGNFPDRFSARQFPNYSSELNVNALLLGDSALYLCASSFLTGYSGNTIYFGEGSWLTVV.

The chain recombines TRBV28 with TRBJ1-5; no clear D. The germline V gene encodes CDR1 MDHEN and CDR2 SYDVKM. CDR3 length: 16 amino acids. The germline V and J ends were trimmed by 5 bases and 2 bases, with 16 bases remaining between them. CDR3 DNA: TGTGCCAGCAGTCAATTCGGACTAGGAGGCAATCAGCCCCAGCATTTT. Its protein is CASSQFGLGGNQPQHF.

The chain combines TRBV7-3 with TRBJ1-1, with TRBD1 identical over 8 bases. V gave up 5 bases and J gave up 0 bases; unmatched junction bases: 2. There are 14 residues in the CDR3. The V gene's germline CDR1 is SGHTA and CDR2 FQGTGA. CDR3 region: CASSLDRVNTEAFF. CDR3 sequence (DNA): TGTGCCAGCAGCCTGGACAGGGTGAACACTGAAGCTTTCTTT.

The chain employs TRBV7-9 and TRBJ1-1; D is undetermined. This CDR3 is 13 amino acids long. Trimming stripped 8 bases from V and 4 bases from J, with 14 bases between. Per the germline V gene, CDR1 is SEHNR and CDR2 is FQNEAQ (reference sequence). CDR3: CASARSGFTEAFF. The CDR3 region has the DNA TGTGCCAGCGCCCGGTCGGGGTTCACTGAAGCTTTCTTT.

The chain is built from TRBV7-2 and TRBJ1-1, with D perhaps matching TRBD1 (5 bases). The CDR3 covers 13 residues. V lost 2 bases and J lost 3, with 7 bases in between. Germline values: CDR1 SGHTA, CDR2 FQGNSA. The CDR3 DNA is TGTGCCAGCAGCTTACGGGGCGACACTGAAGCTTTCTTT. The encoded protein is CASSLRGDTEAFF.

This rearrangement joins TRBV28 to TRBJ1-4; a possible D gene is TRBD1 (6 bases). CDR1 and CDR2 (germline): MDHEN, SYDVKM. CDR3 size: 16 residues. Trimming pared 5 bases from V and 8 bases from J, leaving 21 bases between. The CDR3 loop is CASSTDSTGMREKLFF. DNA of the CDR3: TGTGCCAGCAGTACAGATTCGACAGGAATGAGAGAAAAACTGTTTTTT.

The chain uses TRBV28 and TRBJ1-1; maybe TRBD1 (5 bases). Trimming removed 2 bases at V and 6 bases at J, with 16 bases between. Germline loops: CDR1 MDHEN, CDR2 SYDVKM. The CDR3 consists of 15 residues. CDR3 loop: CASSLSTGVGAEAFF. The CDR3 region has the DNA TGTGCCAGCAGTTTAAGTACGGGGGTGGGGGCTGAAGCTTTCTTT.

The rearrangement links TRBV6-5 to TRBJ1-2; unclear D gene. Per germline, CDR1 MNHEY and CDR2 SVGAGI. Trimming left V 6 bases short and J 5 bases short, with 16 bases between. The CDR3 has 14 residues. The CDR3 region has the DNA TGTGCCAGCAGCGAGAAAGTTCCCCCTTATGGCTACACCTTC. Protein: CASSEKVPPYGYTF.

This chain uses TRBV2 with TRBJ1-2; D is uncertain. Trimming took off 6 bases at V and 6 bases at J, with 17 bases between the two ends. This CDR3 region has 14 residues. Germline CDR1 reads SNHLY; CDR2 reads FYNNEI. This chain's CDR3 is CASSYVETDHGYTF. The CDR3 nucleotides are TGTGCCAGCAGCTACGTAGAGACGGACCATGGCTACACCTTC.

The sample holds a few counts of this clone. CDR3: CASSRGRGADSPLHF. The CDR3 DNA reads TGTGCCAGTAGTAGAGGTAGGGGAGCTGATTCACCCCTCCACTTT. The genes are TRBV19 and TRBJ1-6; weak D call: TRBD1 (5 bases). This CDR3 comprises 15 residues. Trimming stripped 4 bases from V and 8 bases from J, with 15 bases between. Looked up from germline, CDR1 is LNHDA and CDR2 is SQIVND (reference sequence).

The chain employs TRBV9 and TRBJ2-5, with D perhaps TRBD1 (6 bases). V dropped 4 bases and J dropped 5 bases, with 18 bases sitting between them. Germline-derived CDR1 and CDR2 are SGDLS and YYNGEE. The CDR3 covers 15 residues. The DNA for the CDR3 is TGTGCCAGCAGCCTTCGGACAGCCTCGGCGGAGACCCAGTACTTC. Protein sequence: CASSLRTASAETQYF.

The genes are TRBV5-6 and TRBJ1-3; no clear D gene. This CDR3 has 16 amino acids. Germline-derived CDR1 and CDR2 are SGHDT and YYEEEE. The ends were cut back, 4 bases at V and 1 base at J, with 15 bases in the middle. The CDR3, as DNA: TGTGCCAGCAGCCGCCTTAGTCGGGCGTCTGGAAACACCATATATTTT. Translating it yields CASSRLSRASGNTIYF.

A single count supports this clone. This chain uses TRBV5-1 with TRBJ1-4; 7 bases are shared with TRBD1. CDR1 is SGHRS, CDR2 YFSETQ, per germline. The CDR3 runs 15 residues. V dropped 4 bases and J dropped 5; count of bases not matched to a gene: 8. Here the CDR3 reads CASSLTGTTNEKLFF. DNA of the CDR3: TGCGCCAGCAGCCTGACAGGGACGACGAATGAAAAACTGTTTTTT.